In this sample, the clone carrying this TCR beta chain turned up once. The CDR3 consists of 14 residues. Germline lookup yields CDR1 SGHRS and CDR2 YFSETQ. The V end was cut by 2 bases, the J end by 2 bases, with 9 bases between. Measured with immunoSEQ multiplex PCR; TCRdb has only the in-frame clones, and not every one. There are around 80,000 clones in the sample; more than 75% occur only once, and 5.8% lies in the top ten. Time point defined: blood 2 weeks post-SBRT. Specified treatment: 15 Gy SBRT to primary tumor, nephrectomy 4 weeks later. This specimen belongs to a study of radiation and T cells in renal cell carcinoma.

This sequence was found in a man aged 60 to 69 with renal cell carcinoma. Sequences were derived from blood, sampled from a patient whose treatment included radiotherapy and nephrectomy. The chain couples TRBV5-1 to TRBJ2-3; D ambiguous. CDR3 nucleotide sequence: TGCGCCAGCAGCTTTGAAGGATTCACAGATACGCAGTATTTT. Protein product: CASSFEGFTDTQYF.